These 13 T cell receptor beta chains share one sample of origin, sequenced in a study of blood T cell repertoires in COVID-19. The table came from immunoSEQ multiplex PCR; TCRdb's copy has only in-frame clones and leaves some out. The sample holds fewer than 60,000 clones; 82% are singletons and the top ten take around a tenth. Sequencing was carried out using peripheral blood. These TCRs come from a man older than 75 with COVID-19, enrolled during active disease.

The chain uses TRBV6-5 and TRBJ1-2; D is ambiguous. V was cut by 6 bases and J by 4 bases, with 9 bases left in between. CDR1 is MNHEY and CDR2 is SVGAGI in the germline V gene. The CDR3 sequence is 12 residues long. The CDR3 is CASRLAAYGYTF. Here the CDR3 DNA reads TGTGCCAGCAGGCTTGCGGCCTATGGCTACACCTTC.

This chain joins TRBV5-1 and TRBJ2-4, with D perhaps TRBD2 (6 bases). Germline lookup yields CDR1 SGHRS and CDR2 YFSETQ. The length of the CDR3 is 14 residues. The germline V and J ends were trimmed by 6 bases and 10 bases, with 20 bases remaining between them. DNA for the CDR3: TGCGCCAGCACCCACGTAGCGGCTGGGGGGATTCAGTACTTC. Protein: CASTHVAAGGIQYF.

The V gene is TRBV27, the J gene TRBJ1-2, with D tentatively TRBD1 (6 bases). The CDR3 extends over 13 amino acids. V was shortened by 7 bases and J by 10 bases, with 19 bases between the two germline ends. Germline-derived CDR1 and CDR2 are MNHEY and SMNVEV (reference sequence). The CDR3: CASIASSTGIYTF. The CDR3 nucleotides are TGTGCCAGCATTGCCTCTTCGACAGGTATCTACACCTTC.

The chain couples TRBV5-1 to TRBJ2-7; 7 bases line up with TRBD2. Trimming at V came to 4 bases and at J to 4 bases, leaving 14 bases not matched to a gene. Germline loops: CDR1 SGHRS, CDR2 YFSETQ. This CDR3 is 16 amino acids long. The CDR3 nucleotides read TGCGCCAGCAGCCCATTTGGGGGGGGGACCTATTACGAGCAGTACGTC. It yields the protein CASSPFGGGTYYEQYV.

CDR3 residues: CASSSILAGVYNEQFF. DNA for the CDR3: TGTGCCAGCAGCTCGATACTAGCGGGGGTATACAATGAGCAGTTCTTC. This chain connects TRBV7-6 to TRBJ2-1; 11 bases line up with TRBD2. There are 16 residues in the CDR3. Germline CDR1 is SGHVS and CDR2 is FNYEAQ. J was trimmed by 4 bases and V by 4 bases; bases with no gene match: 6.

The rearrangement joins TRBV21-1 to TRBJ1-4. TRBV21-1 represents a pseudogene. The CDR3 is made up of 16 amino acids. CDR3 sequence: CASSKALCHTGEKLFF. CDR3 bases: TGTGCCAGCAGCAAAGCGCTCTGCCACACCGGGGAAAAACTGTTTTTT.

The chain links TRBV30 to TRBJ2-7; 8 nucleotides align to TRBD1. The CDR3 runs to 13 residues. The germline V gene has CDR1 GTSNPN and CDR2 SVGIG (reference sequence). The trim removed 3 bases at V and 6 bases at J, leaving 7 bases unmatched. CDR3 sequence reads: CAWRGTGGSEQYF. The CDR3 DNA follows: TGTGCCTGGAGAGGGACAGGCGGCAGCGAGCAGTACTTC.

This rearrangement joins TRBV30 to TRBJ1-2; 7 positions agree with TRBD1. Germline values: CDR1 GTSNPN, CDR2 SVGIG (reference sequence). This CDR3 has 14 amino acids. The V and J ends lost 0 bases and 6 bases, in that order; junction bases with no gene match: 7. The CDR3 sequence: CAWSVNRGENGYTF. The CDR3 DNA follows: TGTGCCTGGAGTGTAAACAGGGGTGAAAATGGCTACACCTTC.

The chain employs TRBV6-1 and TRBJ1-6; tentatively, D is TRBD1 (5 bases). Germline V CDR1 and CDR2: MNHNS, SASEGT. V lost 1 base to trimming and J lost 5 bases, with 12 bases between them. The CDR3 has 16 residues. The DNA of the CDR3 is TGTGCCAGCAGTGAAGGGTGGGGGAGGGATAATTCACCCCTCCACTTT. It is translated as CASSEGWGRDNSPLHF.

This chain links TRBV4-3 with TRBJ2-2; 12 bases align to TRBD2. The ends lost 3 bases at V and 4 bases at J; junction bases unmatched: 0. The CDR3 has 15 amino acids. Germline loops: CDR1 LGHNA, CDR2 YSLEER. The CDR3 DNA reads TGCGCCAGCAGCCAGGGACTAGCGGGCACCGGGGAGCTGTTTTTT. Protein product: CASSQGLAGTGELFF.

The CDR3 DNA reads TGTGCCAGTAGTGTCCCGGTGGATGAGCAGTTCTTC. Protein: CASSVPVDEQFF. The chain couples TRBV19 to TRBJ2-1; D gene ambiguous. Germline lookup yields CDR1 LNHDA and CDR2 SQIVND (reference sequence). The CDR3 length is 12 residues. The V end was cut by 5 bases, the J end by 8 bases, with 10 bases between.

The chain employs TRBV2 and TRBJ2-3; tentative D call: TRBD2 (5 bases). Germline loops: CDR1 SNHLY, CDR2 FYNNEI. The V and J ends lost 3 bases and 3 bases respectively, with 13 bases between them. CDR3 length equals 15 residues. Written as DNA, the CDR3 is TGTGCCAGCAGTGAGATGGGGTTAGCGACAGATACGCAGTATTTT. This translates into CASSEMGLATDTQYF.

The J gene is TRBJ2-7, the V gene TRBV9; D unclear. This CDR3 has 15 residues. The V end lost 4 bases, the J end lost 3 bases, and 17 bases lay between the germline ends. The germline V gene has CDR1 SGDLS and CDR2 YYNGEE. CDR3 sequence (DNA): TGTGCCAGCAGCCCCCGGTCCTCCCACTACTACGAGCAGTACGTC. This encodes CASSPRSSHYYEQYV.